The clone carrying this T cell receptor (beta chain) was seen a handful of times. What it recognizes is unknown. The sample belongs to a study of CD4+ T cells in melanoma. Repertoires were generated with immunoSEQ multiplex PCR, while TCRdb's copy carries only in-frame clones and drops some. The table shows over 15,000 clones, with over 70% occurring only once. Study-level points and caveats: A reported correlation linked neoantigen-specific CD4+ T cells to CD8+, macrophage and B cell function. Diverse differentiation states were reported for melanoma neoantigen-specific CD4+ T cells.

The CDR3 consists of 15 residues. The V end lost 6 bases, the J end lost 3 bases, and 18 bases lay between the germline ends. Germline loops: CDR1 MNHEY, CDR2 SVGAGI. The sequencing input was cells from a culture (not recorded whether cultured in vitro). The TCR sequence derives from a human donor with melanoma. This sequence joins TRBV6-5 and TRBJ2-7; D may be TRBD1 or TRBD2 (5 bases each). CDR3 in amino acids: CASRPRLLGVYEQYF. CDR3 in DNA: TGTGCCAGCAGACCCCGACTTTTGGGGGTCTACGAGCAGTACTTC.